One sample yielded the 24 T cell receptor beta chains listed below, sequenced in a study of T-cell memory formation after mild COVID-19. TCRdb analysed the 5' RACE reads with MiXCR anew, one entry per CDR3 protein. The data contain about 470,000 distinct CDR3 sequences, around a quarter of them singletons. Sequencing input: PBMCs or a T cell subset sorted from them (not recorded which). These receptors originate from an adult woman who had mild COVID-19 (a few samples of this study predate the infection). Cell type and time point are not known.

The rearrangement links TRBV5-1 to TRBJ2-3; 8 bases line up with TRBD2. Per germline, CDR1 SGHRS and CDR2 YFSETQ. There are 17 residues in the CDR3. V lost 3 bases and J lost 1; bases outside the gene matches: 10. CDR3 coding DNA: TGCGCCAGCAGCTCGGAACTCGGGGGGGCCGGCACAGATACGCAGTATTTT. Its translation is CASSSELGGAGTDTQYF.

This clonotype turned up a few times. This chain joins TRBV7-6 and TRBJ1-1; D unresolved. The V and J ends lost 0 bases and 5 bases respectively, with 16 bases between them. The CDR3 is 16 amino acids. Germline lookup yields CDR1 SGHVS and CDR2 FNYEAQ. The CDR3 nucleotides are TGTGCCAGCAGCTTAGCGGCAGAGTATTCGGAGACTGAAGCTTTCTTT. Translated: CASSLAAEYSETEAFF.

The J gene is TRBJ2-5, the V gene TRBV15; D unresolved. Looked up from germline, CDR1 is LNHNV and CDR2 is YYDKDF (reference sequence). V shed 2 bases and J shed 4 bases, with 5 bases lying between them. The CDR3 has 12 amino acids. CDR3 region: CATSRLLETQYF. In nucleotides, the CDR3 is TGTGCCACCAGCAGACTTCTAGAGACCCAGTACTTC. Complete variable domain (other parts from reference TRBV15 and TRBJ2-5): DAMVIQNPRYQVTQFGKPVTLSCSQTLNHNVMYWYQQKSSQAPKLLFHYYDKDFNNEADTPDNFQSRRPNTSFCFLDIRSPGLGDTAMYLCATSRLLETQYFGPGTRLLVL.

The V call is TRBV12-3 or TRBV12-4, the J call TRBJ1-4; D gene unclear. The CDR3 runs to 11 residues. With 3 bases removed from V and 8 bases from J, the gap between germline ends came to 4 bases. The CDR3 DNA is TGTGCCAGCAGTTTCCACGAAAAACTGTTTTTT. The encoded protein is CASSFHEKLFF.

This sequence joins TRBV3-1 and TRBJ1-5; the D gene is possibly TRBD1 (5 bases). The V gene's germline CDR1 is LGHDT and CDR2 YNNKEL (reference sequence). Trimming stripped 1 base from V and 2 bases from J, with 9 bases between. This CDR3 spans 15 amino acids. CDR3 sequence (DNA): TGTGCCAGCAGCCAAGGGGGGACCCGCAATCAGCCCCAGCATTTT. This gives the protein CASSQGGTRNQPQHF.

J is TRBJ2-1 and V is TRBV24-1, with 8 bases that match TRBD1. Unmatched junction bases numbered 2, after V lost 5 bases and J lost 9 bases. CDR1 and CDR2 from the germline V gene are KGHDR and SFDVKD. This CDR3 spans 12 amino acids. Here the CDR3 DNA reads TGTGCCACCAGTGGTGACAGGGGTGAGCAGTTCTTC. It is translated as CATSGDRGEQFF.

The V gene is TRBV5-6, the J gene TRBJ1-1, with D perhaps matching TRBD1 (5 bases). V shed 6 bases and J shed 5 bases, with 20 bases lying between them. This CDR3 spans 15 amino acids. Per germline, CDR1 SGHDT and CDR2 YYEEEE. The CDR3 here is CASTYPGQGKTEAFF. The CDR3 DNA is TGTGCCAGCACCTACCCGGGGCAGGGCAAGACTGAAGCTTTCTTT.

This clonotype showed up just a few times. Here the CDR3 reads CASSSFWSLDRLGTEAFF. DNA for the CDR3: TGTGCCAGCAGTTCTTTTTGGTCTTTGGATCGATTGGGGACTGAAGCTTTCTTT. This chain uses TRBV12-3 or TRBV12-4 with TRBJ1-1; D uncertain. The CDR3 spans 18 residues. V shed 4 bases and J shed 5 bases, with 26 bases lying between them.

This clonotype was seen only a few times. V is TRBV24-1 and J is TRBJ2-1; D not certain. The CDR3 loop spans 12 amino acids. Germline-derived CDR1 and CDR2 are KGHDR and SFDVKD. The V gene lost 6 bases and the J gene lost 9 bases, with 11 bases spanning the gap. For the CDR3, the DNA is TGTGCCACCAGTTTACGTTTCGGTGAGCAGTTCTTC. Its translation: CATSLRFGEQFF.

The chain employs TRBV18 and TRBJ2-1, with D tentatively TRBD2 (6 bases). The CDR3 spans 14 residues. Deletions cut 6 bases from V and 6 bases from J, with 15 bases between. The germline V gene encodes CDR1 KGHSH and CDR2 LQKENI. The CDR3 loop reads CASSRDFGPNEQFF. CDR3 DNA sequence: TGTGCCAGCTCGCGGGATTTTGGCCCCAATGAGCAGTTCTTC.

This chain connects TRBV6-5 to TRBJ2-5, with TRBD2 matching over 13 bases. The V and J ends lost 6 bases and 4 bases, in that order; junction bases with no gene match: 11. The CDR3 has 17 residues. In germline, CDR1 is MNHEY, CDR2 SVGAGI. The CDR3 DNA follows: TGTGCCAGCAGCCAGGGACTAGCGGGGAGAGGGTCAGAGACCCAGTACTTC. Residues: CASSQGLAGRGSETQYF.

The V and J genes are TRBV12-3 or TRBV12-4 and TRBJ2-1; D possibly corresponds to TRBD2 (5 bases). Trimming stripped 0 bases from V and 2 bases from J, with 8 bases between. This CDR3 has 15 amino acids. The CDR3 DNA reads TGTGCCAGCAGTTTAGCGGGAGTAACCTACAATGAGCAGTTCTTC. Its translation: CASSLAGVTYNEQFF.

A few counts support this clonotype. This chain uses TRBV7-9 with TRBJ2-4; TRBD2 matches at 13 bases. Trimming at V came to 5 bases and at J to 14 bases, leaving 6 bases not matched to a gene. The V gene's germline CDR1 is SEHNR and CDR2 FQNEAQ (reference sequence). The CDR3 consists of 13 residues. The CDR3 sequence: CASSAGTSGVKYF. The CDR3 DNA reads TGTGCCAGCAGCGCCGGGACTAGCGGGGTGAAGTACTTC.

The chain uses TRBV5-5 and TRBJ2-2, with TRBD1 matching 9 bases. J was trimmed by 0 bases and V by 4 bases; bases with no gene match: 4. The CDR3 contains 16 residues. In germline, CDR1 is SGHKS, CDR2 YYEKEE (reference sequence). The CDR3 region is CASSPRTGANTGELFF. The CDR3 DNA sequence: TGTGCCAGCAGCCCCCGGACAGGGGCGAACACCGGGGAGCTGTTTTTT.

This clonotype was counted only a few times. The genes are TRBV15 and TRBJ1-1; D perhaps matches TRBD1 (5 bases). The CDR3 has 14 amino acids. Trimming removed 5 bases from V and 1 base from J, with 11 bases in between. The germline V gene has CDR1 LNHNV and CDR2 YYDKDF (reference sequence). CDR3 residues: CATSRDAGNTEAFF. In nucleotides, the CDR3 is TGTGCCACCAGCCGGGACGCGGGGAACACTGAAGCTTTCTTT.

This clonotype was found a few times. The chain couples TRBV10-2 to TRBJ2-5, with D possibly TRBD2 on 6 matching bases. The CDR3 spans 14 residues. Trimming pared 4 bases from V and 5 bases from J, leaving 14 bases between. Germline CDR1 WSHSY, CDR2 SAAADI. The CDR3 loop reads CASSATSGEETQYF. In DNA form, the CDR3 reads TGCGCCAGCAGTGCTACCTCGGGAGAGGAGACCCAGTACTTC.

J is TRBJ2-3 and V is TRBV5-1, with D unclear. Germline V gene lookup returns CDR1 SGHRS and CDR2 YFSETQ. The CDR3 consists of 14 residues. Trimming cost V 4 bases and J 3 bases, with 12 bases left between them. The DNA for the CDR3 is TGCGCCAGCAGCAATGGAGACTCTACAGATACGCAGTATTTT. It yields the protein CASSNGDSTDTQYF.

The rearrangement uses TRBV4-1 and TRBJ1-4; 10 nucleotides align to TRBD1. The CDR3 has 16 residues. Germline CDR1 reads MGHRA; CDR2 reads YSYEKL. V was clipped by 1 base and J by 8 bases; unmatched bases: 7. The chain's CDR3 is CASSQGGQGGGEKLFF. The CDR3 DNA is TGCGCCAGCAGCCAAGGCGGACAGGGGGGAGGAGAAAAACTGTTTTTT.

The chain couples TRBV7-4 to TRBJ2-7; D remains ambiguous. Germline values: CDR1 SGHVT, CDR2 SQSDAQ. The V end was cut by 2 bases, the J end by 4 bases, with 9 bases between. The CDR3 totals 13 residues. CDR3 residues: CASSLPLEYEQYF. The CDR3 DNA follows: TGTGCCAGCAGCTTACCCCTAGAGTACGAGCAGTACTTC.

This clonotype was found a few times. The chain links TRBV7-2 to TRBJ2-5, with TRBD2 matching 7 bases. J was trimmed by 5 bases and V by 1 base; bases with no gene match: 10. Germline assignment: CDR1 SGHTA and CDR2 FQGNSA. The CDR3 contains 16 residues. This CDR3 reads CASSLGGSQGWETQYF. The CDR3 nucleotides read TGTGCCAGCAGCTTAGGCGGGAGTCAAGGTTGGGAGACCCAGTACTTC.

The gene calls are TRBV7-9 and TRBJ1-2, with 10 bases identical to TRBD1. This CDR3 has 17 amino acids. Germline assignment: CDR1 SEHNR and CDR2 FQNEAQ (reference sequence). The ends lost 5 bases at V and 6 bases at J; junction bases unmatched: 15. The CDR3 is CASSETGTGALLNGYTF. Here the CDR3 DNA reads TGTGCCAGCAGCGAAACCGGGACAGGGGCTTTGTTGAATGGCTACACCTTC.

The CDR3 DNA reads TGTGCCAGCACCCCCTACGGACTAGCCACAGATACGCAGTATTTT. This encodes CASTPYGLATDTQYF. This chain connects TRBV7-2 to TRBJ2-3; 8 bases are a match to TRBD2. Germline V gene sequence: CDR1 SGHTA, CDR2 FQGNSA. V lost 7 bases to trimming and J lost 2 bases; unmatched junction nucleotides: 8. The CDR3 runs to 15 residues. Full variable domain (rest looked up from reference TRBV7-2 and TRBJ2-3): GAGVSQSPSNKVTEKGKDVELRCDPISGHTALYWYRQSLGQGLEFLIYFQGNSAPDKSGLPSDRFSAERTGGSVSTLTIQRTQQEDSAVYLCASTPYGLATDTQYFGPGTRLTVL.

This chain uses TRBV4-1 with TRBJ1-4; D remains unclear. The CDR3 covers 15 residues. Germline lookup yields CDR1 MGHRA and CDR2 YSYEKL. V gave up 3 bases and J gave up 8 bases, with 16 bases separating them. This chain's CDR3 is CASSHEEDSGEKLFF. CDR3 bases: TGCGCCAGCAGCCATGAAGAGGACTCGGGGGAAAAACTGTTTTTT.

This clonotype was observed a handful of times. The chain carries TRBV12-3 or TRBV12-4 and TRBJ1-2; D is possibly TRBD1 (6 bases). Trimming removed 7 bases at V and 3 bases at J, with 15 bases between. The CDR3 is 14 residues long. CDR3 in amino acids: CASTSTGTYYGYTF. The CDR3, as DNA: TGTGCCAGCACATCAACGGGGACATACTATGGCTACACCTTC.